This TCR beta chain was sequenced in a study of T cells in Graves' hyperthyroidism and ophthalmopathy (dated by TCRdb to between 2018 and 2021). Broadly, across the study: Peripheral blood samples were taken at initial diagnosis, before any treatment was given. To identify TCR V-J signatures that set the groups apart, the researchers used a discovery cohort of about a hundred patients, made up of roughly 40 with Graves' ophthalmopathy and 57 with stable Graves' hyperthyroidism. Prospective prediction of ophthalmopathy was tested in an independent validation cohort of some 19 hyperthyroidism patients and around 16 patients who later progressed to ophthalmopathy. The 75 to 100 discovery patients were divided at random into training and test sets in a 7:3 ratio. In more than 5 Graves' hyperthyroidism patients, the study also compared T-cell repertoires from thyroid tissue with T-cell repertoires from blood. Following sampling, methimazole starting at 30 mg daily was given to hyperthyroidism patients, and high-dose intravenous methylprednisolone was given to ophthalmopathy patients. The paper reports TCR Vbeta CDR3 sequencing of roughly 140 peripheral blood samples: some 44 ophthalmopathy, around 80 hyperthyroidism and 17 progressor patients. Paper-wide results and their limitations: Most expanded thyroid clonotypes (frequency above 0.001) were also detected in blood, suggesting blood repertoires may reflect thyroid immune responses. During validation, the model predicted progression to ophthalmopathy a median of approximately 6 months ahead of onset, with almost 71% sensitivity and 72% to 80% specificity. Sample size was not statistically predetermined, and investigators were not blinded to group allocation. A model built on a 13 V-J signature distinguished ophthalmopathy from stable hyperthyroidism, reaching roughly 88% sensitivity and about 81% specificity in cross-validation and 80%/75% in testing.

Comment on this clonotype: Its antigen is not yet known. An end of the junction differs from the germline gene, which may be a read error.

TCR beta CDR3 regions were amplified from RNA transcripts. The first round of RT-PCR for the TCR CDR3 was performed with the HTBI primer set and the Qiagen OneStep RT-PCR kit. Libraries were constructed in a second round of multiplex PCR, after which size selection and purification were carried out. The libraries were sequenced on an Illumina HiSeq2000 using paired-end 100 bp reads. Processing in the source paper ran as follows. SOAPnuke was used to process the raw data, removing reads that contained adapters or uncalled bases, had a mean Phred below 15, or lacked an exact match to the constant primer or identifier. COPE v1.2.5 was used to merge the high-quality paired reads, and each unique nucleotide sequence was defined as a clonotype. MiTCR v1.1 was used to align clonotypes to the IMGT TRBV, TRBD and TRBJ reference segments. Only V-J combinations with frequency above 0.0001, covering roughly 99% of repertoires, were analysed. The TCS score was defined as the ratio of F50 (clonal expansion) to E x V (chaos), calculated using BLOSUM62-based TCRdist between CDR3 peptides within each V-J. Welch's t-statistics and random forest reduced 500 to 650 V-J features to 13, which were used in a naive Bayes classifier (R e1071). TCRdb trimmed the raw reads at Q25, called clones with MiXCR and kept productive beta chains. Here each entry gathers all rows of one CDR3 protein and keeps the most common genes and DNA. V and J calls and clone size were set by TCRdb, not the authors. The sample has 300,000 to 350,000 distinct CDR3 sequences on record, 15% to 20% of them singletons. The ten largest clones take up roughly a sixth of the sample.

The germline V gene specifies SQVTM as CDR1 and ANQGSEA as CDR2. The CDR3 runs 12 amino acids, cysteine and phenylalanine included. The read is trimmed to its CDR3 DNA, 36 bases read in frame from base 1. Moderately to severely active disease, a Clinical Activity Score of at least 3, a NOSPECS grade of at least 4, and a duration under 3 months were present in ophthalmopathy patients. Exclusion was applied to patients with uncontrolled infections, other autoimmune diseases, pregnancy or lactation. Clinical symptoms, serum thyroxine and TRAb, thyroid ultrasound, and orbital computed tomography formed the basis for the diagnoses. Ficoll-Paque density gradient centrifugation was used to isolate PBMCs from about 10 ml of fresh peripheral blood. Total RNA was extracted with Trizol reagent, and quality was checked on an Agilent 2100 Bioanalyzer.

The chain is assembled from TRBV29-1 and TRBJ1-2, with TRBD1 as a weak D call on 6 bases. The TCR was taken from a woman aged 40 to 50 with Graves' ophthalmopathy. The sequenced sample was blood. The nucleotide sequence is TGCAGCGTAGCAATAACAGGGTATGGCTACATCTTC. This sequence encodes CSVAITGYGYIF.